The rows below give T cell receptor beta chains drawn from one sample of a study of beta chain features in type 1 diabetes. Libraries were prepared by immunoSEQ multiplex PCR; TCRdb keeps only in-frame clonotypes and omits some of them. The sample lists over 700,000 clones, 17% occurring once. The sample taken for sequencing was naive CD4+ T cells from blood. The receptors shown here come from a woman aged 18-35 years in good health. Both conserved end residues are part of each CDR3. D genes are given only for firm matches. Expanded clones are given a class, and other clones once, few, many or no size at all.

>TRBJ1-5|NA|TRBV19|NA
CASTEPPHTGLGNQPQHF
TGTGCCAGTACCGAACCACCCCATACAGGGCTCGGCAATCAGCCCCAGCATTTT
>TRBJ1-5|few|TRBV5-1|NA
CASSLAGEKNQPQHF
TGCGCCAGCAGCTTGGCAGGGGAAAAGAACCAGCCCCAGCATTTT
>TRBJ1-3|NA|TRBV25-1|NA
CASSEVSSGNTIYF
TGTGCCAGCAGTGAGGTCAGCTCTGGAAACACCATATATTTT
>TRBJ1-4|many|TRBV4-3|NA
CASSPRGGRDNEKLFF
TGCGCCAGCAGCCCCCGGGGGGGCAGGGATAATGAAAAACTGTTTTTT
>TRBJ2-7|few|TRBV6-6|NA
CASTPSRRARYEQYF
TGTGCCAGCACCCCCAGCAGGAGGGCCCGGTACGAGCAGTACTTC
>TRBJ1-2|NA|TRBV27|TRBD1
CASSFSIGGGNYGYTF
TGTGCCAGCAGTTTTTCAATTGGAGGGGGCAACTATGGCTACACCTTC
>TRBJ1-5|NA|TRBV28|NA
CASSGTFSNQPQHF
TGTGCCAGCAGTGGGACCTTTAGCAATCAGCCCCAGCATTTT
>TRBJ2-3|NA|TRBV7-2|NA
CASSLKGYGTDTQYF
TGTGCCAGCAGCTTAAAAGGTTATGGGACAGATACGCAGTATTTT
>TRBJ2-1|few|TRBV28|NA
CASATRVHNEQFF
TGTGCCAGCGCTACAAGGGTACACAATGAGCAGTTCTTC
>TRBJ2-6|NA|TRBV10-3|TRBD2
CAISELKRTSGISGANVLTF
TGTGCCATCAGTGAGTTAAAACGGACTAGCGGGATCTCTGGGGCCAACGTCCTGACTTTC
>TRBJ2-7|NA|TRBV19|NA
CASSIRALGDEQYF
TGTGCCAGTAGTATACGGGCCCTAGGAGACGAGCAGTACTTC
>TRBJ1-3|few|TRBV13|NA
CASSLINGNTIYF
TGTGCCAGCAGCTTAATAAATGGAAACACCATATATTTT
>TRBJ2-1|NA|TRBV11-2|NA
CASSAPNGRSYNEQFF
TGTGCCAGCAGCGCCCCGAATGGGAGGTCCTACAATGAGCAGTTCTTC
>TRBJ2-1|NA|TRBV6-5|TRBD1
CASSYWGTEHNEQFF
TGTGCCAGCAGTTACTGGGGGACAGAGCACAATGAGCAGTTCTTC
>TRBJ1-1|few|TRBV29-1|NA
CSVGARGLPEAFF
TGCAGCGTTGGGGCGAGGGGGTTACCTGAAGCTTTCTTT
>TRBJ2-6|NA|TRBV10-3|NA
CAISFLGSSGANVLTF
TGTGCCATCAGTTTCCTGGGGTCGAGTGGGGCCAACGTCCTGACTTTC
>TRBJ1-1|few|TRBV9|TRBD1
CASSVDQDRTEAFF
TGTGCCAGCAGCGTAGACCAGGACAGGACTGAAGCTTTCTTT
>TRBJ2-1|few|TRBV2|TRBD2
CASKLAGGSNEQFF
TGTGCCAGCAAACTAGCGGGAGGGAGCAATGAGCAGTTCTTC
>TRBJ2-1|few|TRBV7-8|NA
CASSLEFWASDREQFF
TGTGCCAGCAGCTTAGAATTTTGGGCTAGCGACCGTGAGCAGTTCTTC
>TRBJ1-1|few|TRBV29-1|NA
CSVELWGLSTEAFF
TGCAGCGTTGAGCTCTGGGGATTGAGCACTGAAGCTTTCTTT
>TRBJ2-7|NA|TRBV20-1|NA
CSAFNRDEQYF
TGCAGTGCTTTTAATAGGGACGAGCAGTACTTC
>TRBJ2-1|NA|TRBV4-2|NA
CASSQEGDLYNEQFF
TGTGCCAGCAGCCAAGAAGGGGATCTTTACAATGAGCAGTTCTTC
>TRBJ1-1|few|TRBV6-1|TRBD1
CASSPGQGVRTEAFF
TGTGCCAGCAGCCCCGGACAGGGGGTTAGGACTGAAGCTTTCTTT
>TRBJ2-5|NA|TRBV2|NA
CASSPREGAGGTQYF
TGTGCCAGCAGTCCCCGGGAGGGGGCGGGGGGGACCCAGTACTTC
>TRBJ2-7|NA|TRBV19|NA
CASQINRGGSYEQYF
TGTGCCAGCCAGATAAACAGGGGAGGGTCCTACGAGCAGTACTTC
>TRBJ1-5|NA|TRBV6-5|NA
CASSYDGSVRPQHF
TGTGCCAGCAGTTACGACGGGAGTGTGCGGCCCCAGCATTTT
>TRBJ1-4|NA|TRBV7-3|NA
CASSPSVTGEKLFF
TGTGCCAGCAGCCCTTCGGTTACAGGTGAAAAACTGTTTTTT
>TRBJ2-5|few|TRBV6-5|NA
CASSYSPGETQYF
TGTGCCAGCAGTTACTCCCCGGGAGAGACCCAGTACTTC
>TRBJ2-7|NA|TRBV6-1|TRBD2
CASSHTSGSAYEQYF
TGTGCCAGCAGTCACACTAGCGGGAGTGCCTACGAGCAGTACTTC
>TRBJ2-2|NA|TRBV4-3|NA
CASSQEGPGAITGELFF
TGCGCCAGCAGCCAAGAAGGACCTGGGGCGATCACCGGGGAGCTGTTTTTT
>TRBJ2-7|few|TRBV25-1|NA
CASSELVNEQYF
TGTGCCAGCAGTGAACTAGTAAACGAGCAGTACTTC
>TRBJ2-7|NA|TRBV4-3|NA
CASSHPPILSYEQYF
TGCGCCAGCAGCCACCCTCCCATACTCTCCTACGAGCAGTACTTC
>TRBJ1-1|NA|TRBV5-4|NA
CASSLVMNTEAFF
TGTGCCAGCAGCTTGGTCATGAACACTGAAGCTTTCTTT
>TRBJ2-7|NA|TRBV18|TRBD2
CASSKLAGGGSYEQYF
TGTGCCAGCTCGAAACTAGCGGGAGGGGGATCCTACGAGCAGTACTTC
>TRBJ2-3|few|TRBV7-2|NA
CASSRRGADTQYF
TGTGCCAGCAGCAGGAGAGGCGCAGATACGCAGTATTTT
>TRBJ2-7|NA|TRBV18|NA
CASSSSTTGYEQYF
TGTGCCAGCTCGTCGTCCACAACCGGATACGAGCAGTACTTC
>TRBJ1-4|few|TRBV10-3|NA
CAISEWGRGSRSEKLFF
TGTGCCATCAGTGAGTGGGGACGGGGGTCCCGAAGCGAAAAACTGTTTTTT
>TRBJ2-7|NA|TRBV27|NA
CASSDTVYEQYF
TGTGCCAGCAGTGACACAGTCTACGAGCAGTACTTC
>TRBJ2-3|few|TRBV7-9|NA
CASSLLDTQYF
TGTGCCAGCTCCCTTTTAGATACGCAGTATTTT
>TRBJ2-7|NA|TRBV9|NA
CASREERQSSYEQYF
TGTGCCAGCAGAGAGGAGCGGCAAAGCTCCTACGAGCAGTACTTC
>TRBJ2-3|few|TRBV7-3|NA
CASSLSGGSTDTQYF
TGTGCCAGCAGCTTAAGTGGCGGGAGCACAGATACGCAGTATTTT
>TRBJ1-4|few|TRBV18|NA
CASSPADSPNEKLFF
TGTGCCAGCTCACCCGCGGACAGTCCTAATGAAAAACTGTTTTTT
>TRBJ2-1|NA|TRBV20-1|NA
CSGGLRDKVF
TGCAGTGGAGGCCTCCGGGACAAGGTCTTC
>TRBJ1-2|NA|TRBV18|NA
CASSVTPPGVGNYGYTF
TGTGCCAGCTCAGTGACACCACCCGGAGTGGGAAACTATGGCTACACCTTC
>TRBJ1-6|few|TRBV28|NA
CASKSPRRGYGSPLHF
TGTGCCAGCAAGTCCCCCCGCCGGGGGTACGGTTCACCCCTCCACTTT
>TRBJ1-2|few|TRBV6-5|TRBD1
CASSSSDRVWYGYTF
TGTGCCAGCAGTAGCTCGGACAGGGTTTGGTATGGCTACACCTTC
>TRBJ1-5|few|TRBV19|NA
CASSMSPSNQPQHF
TGTGCCAGTAGCATGTCGCCGAGCAATCAGCCCCAGCATTTT